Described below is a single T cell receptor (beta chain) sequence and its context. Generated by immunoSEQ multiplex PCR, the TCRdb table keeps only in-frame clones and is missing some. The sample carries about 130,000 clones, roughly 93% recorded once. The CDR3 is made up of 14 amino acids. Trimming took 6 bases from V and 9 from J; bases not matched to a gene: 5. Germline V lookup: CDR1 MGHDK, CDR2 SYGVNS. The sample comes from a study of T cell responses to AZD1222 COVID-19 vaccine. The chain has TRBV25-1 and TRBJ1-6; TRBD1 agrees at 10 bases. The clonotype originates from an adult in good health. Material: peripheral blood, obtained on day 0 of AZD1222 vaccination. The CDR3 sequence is CASRPGQGSSPLHF. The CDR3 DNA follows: TGTGCCAGCAGACCGGGACAGGGGAGTTCACCCCTCCACTTT. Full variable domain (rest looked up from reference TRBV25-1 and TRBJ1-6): EADIYQTPRYLVIGTGKKITLECSQTMGHDKMYWYQQDPGMELHLIHYSYGVNSTEKGDLSSESTVSRIRTEHFPLTLESARPSHTSQYLCASRPGQGSSPLHFGNGTRLTVT.